The clone carrying this TCR beta chain was counted at least ten times. Its antigen is unknown. The source of the sample is a study of regulatory T cells in long-lasting Graves disease. Study results and caveats: Whereas 966 public clonotypes were shared by new patients, persistent patients shared more, at roughly 2,500.

Libraries of TCR beta came from iRepertoire HTBI primers plus Arm-PCR of CDR3 regions. TCRdb used MiXCR to reprocess the multiplex PCR reads, holding one entry per CDR3 protein. The table has about 470,000 distinct CDR3 sequences, about 20% seen once. Germline CDR1 and CDR2: MNHEY and SVGAGI. The V and J ends lost 2 bases and 0 bases respectively, with 8 bases between them. The CDR3 runs to 14 residues. Time point: persistent/refractory GD, antithyroid drugs over 5 years with positive TRAb. Extracted RNA from PBMCs served as the source of the TCR library. With EDTA tubes as the receptacles, approximately 10 milliliters of peripheral blood were drawn.

V usage is TRBV6-5 and J usage is TRBJ2-7; D unresolved. The clonotype originates from a female donor with Graves disease. The sequences come from peripheral blood mononuclear cells (PBMCs), collected when the disease was refractory, from a patient treated with antithyroid drugs. In DNA form, the CDR3 reads TGTGCCAGCAGTTACGCCCAGAGCTCCTACGAGCAGTACTTC. Translated: CASSYAQSSYEQYF.